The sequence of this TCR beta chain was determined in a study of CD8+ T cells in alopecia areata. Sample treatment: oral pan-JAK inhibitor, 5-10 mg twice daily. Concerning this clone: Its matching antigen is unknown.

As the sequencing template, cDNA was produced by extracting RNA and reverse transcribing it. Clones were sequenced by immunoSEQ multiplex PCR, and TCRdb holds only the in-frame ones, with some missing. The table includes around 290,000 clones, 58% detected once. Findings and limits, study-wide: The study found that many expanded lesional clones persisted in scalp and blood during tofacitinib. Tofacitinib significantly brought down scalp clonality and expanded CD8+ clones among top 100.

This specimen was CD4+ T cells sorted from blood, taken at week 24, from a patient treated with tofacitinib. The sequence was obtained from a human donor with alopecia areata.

The CDR3 nucleotides read TGCAGCGTCTCCGGGACAGGTTCCTACGAGCAGTACTTC. Translated, it gives CSVSGTGSYEQYF. The chain has TRBV29-1 and TRBJ2-7; 8 nucleotides align to TRBD1. Trimming at V came to 6 bases and at J to 1 base, leaving 5 bases not matched to a gene. The CDR3 is made up of 13 amino acids. Germline V gene sequence: CDR1 SQVTM, CDR2 ANQGSEA.